The 9 T cell receptor beta chains below come from one sample, sequenced in a study of cytomegalovirus exposure and HLA in healthy donors. A multiplex PCR was run with 60 Vbeta primers and 13 Jbeta primers. Generated by immunoSEQ multiplex PCR, the TCRdb table keeps only in-frame clones and is missing some. The sample includes 110,000 or so clones, approximately 80% seen only once; the top ten take under 7%. Sequenced: PBMCs. These receptors all stem from a man younger than 30 in good health and CMV-seropositive.

V is TRBV19 and J is TRBJ2-2; 10 bases map to TRBD2. V gave up 7 bases and J gave up 4 bases; unmatched junction bases: 3. This CDR3 contains 14 residues. CDR1 is LNHDA, CDR2 SQIVND, per germline (reference sequence). Here the CDR3 DNA reads TGTGCCAGTAAGCTAGCGGGAGTCACCGGGGAGCTGTTTTTT. This translates into CASKLAGVTGELFF.

The rearrangement links TRBV27 to TRBJ1-6, with D tentatively TRBD1 (5 bases). Trimming shortened V by 0 bases and J by 1 base, and 19 bases separated the two germline ends. CDR1 and CDR2 (germline): MNHEY, SMNVEV (reference sequence). This CDR3 comprises 20 residues. The CDR3 loop is CASSLSKGSTLASYNSPLHF. The DNA of the CDR3 is TGTGCCAGCAGTTTATCGAAGGGGTCCACCCTGGCATCCTATAATTCACCCCTCCACTTT.

This chain's CDR3 is CASSTGTGGAETQYF. In DNA, the CDR3 is TGTGCCAGCAGCACCGGGACAGGGGGAGCCGAGACCCAGTACTTC. This rearrangement joins TRBV27 to TRBJ2-5; 11 bases fit TRBD1. Trimming took 6 bases from V and 5 from J; bases not matched to a gene: 8. CDR1 MNHEY and CDR2 SMNVEV come from the germline V gene (reference sequence). The CDR3 loop spans 15 amino acids.

The chain recombines TRBV18 with TRBJ1-2; a weak D match, TRBD1 (6 bases). CDR1 is KGHSH, CDR2 LQKENI, per germline. The germline V and J ends were trimmed by 0 bases and 8 bases, with 16 bases remaining between them. The CDR3 is 15 residues long. CDR3 residues: CASSPPNREPLGYTF. CDR3 nucleotides: TGTGCCAGCTCACCACCGAACAGGGAGCCACTCGGCTACACCTTC.

V gene TRBV19 combines with J gene TRBJ1-1; D is possibly TRBD1 (5 bases). V lost 3 bases and J 0 bases, leaving 8 bases between the germline ends. Germline V gene lookup returns CDR1 LNHDA and CDR2 SQIVND (reference sequence). This CDR3 spans 14 amino acids. The CDR3 DNA reads as TGTGCCAGTAGTATGGGGGGGGTGAACACTGAAGCTTTCTTT. Translation: CASSMGGVNTEAFF.

CDR3 sequence: CASSLAPDKYYEQYF. CDR3 sequence (DNA): TGTGCCAGCAGCTTAGCCCCGGACAAGTACTACGAGCAGTACTTC. This rearrangement joins TRBV7-2 to TRBJ2-7; TRBD1 might be the D (5 bases). Trimming took off 0 bases at V and 3 bases at J, with 12 bases between the two ends. CDR1 and CDR2 (germline): SGHTA, FQGNSA. The length of the CDR3 is 15 residues.

V usage is TRBV25-1 and J usage is TRBJ1-1, with TRBD1 matching 8 bases. Germline V lookup: CDR1 MGHDK, CDR2 SYGVNS. The CDR3 spans 13 residues. Unmatched junction bases numbered 5, after V lost 8 bases and J lost 3 bases. CDR3 nucleotides: TGTGCCAGCCACGGGACAGGAGACACTGAAGCTTTCTTT. It is translated as CASHGTGDTEAFF.

With respect to this clone: Germline and junction disagree at one end, which may indicate a read error. The V gene is TRBV9, the J gene TRBJ2-3; maybe TRBD1 (8 bases). The germline V gene has CDR1 SGDLS and CDR2 YYNGEE. The length of the CDR3 is 16 residues. The CDR3 nucleotides read TGTGCCAGCAGCGTGGATTACAGGGGAGGGACAGGTACGCAGTATTTT. Its protein product is CASSVDYRGGTGTQYF.

The V call is TRBV18, the J call TRBJ2-5, with D unresolved. The J call may not be correct, given that the DNA end is closer to TRBJ2-7. The CDR3 is made up of 16 amino acids. Germline V gene data show CDR1 as KGHSH and CDR2 as LQKENI. This CDR3 is CASSPTRPKTPYEQYF. In DNA form, the CDR3 reads TGTGCCAGCTCACCAACCAGGCCGAAGACCCCCTACGAGCAGTACTTC.